By share, the clone carrying this TCR beta chain counts as medium-sized. Its antigen is not known. Naive CD4+ T cells were purified with Tregs depleted by CD25. The germline gives CDR1 MGHDK, CDR2 SYGVNS. This CDR3 is 14 amino acids long. Trimming took 8 bases from V and 5 from J, leaving 18 bases between them. Findings and caveats of the study: Tumor memory CD4+ T cell TCR gene usage was found to cluster with blood and lymph node memory CD4+ cells and with lymph node naive CD4+ cells. Greatest tumor Treg TCR overlap was with tumor naive CD4+ cells.

After constant-region reverse-primer amplification, full-length variable regions underwent semi-nested PCR with Nested Universal Primer A. TCRdb redid the calling of the 5' RACE reads with MiXCR, one entry per CDR3 protein. Seen here are fewer than 25,000 distinct CDR3 sequences, 30% observed once, and the top ten hold less than 2.5%. The chain combines TRBV25-1 with TRBJ1-1; the D gene is possibly TRBD1 (6 bases). The sequenced sample consisted of tumor-infiltrating naive CD4+ T cells sorted from the breast tumor. The sample's subset: naive CD4+ T cells, CD4+CD45RA+CD25-. The receptor was isolated from a female donor with breast cancer. The CDR3 is CASSRGGYGTEAFF. As DNA, the CDR3 is TGTGCCAGCTCTCGAGGGGGTTACGGGACTGAAGCTTTCTTT.